The clone carrying this TCR beta chain was picked up a small number of times. The antigen is unknown. Isolated RNA was reverse transcribed in full, so expressed TCRB transcripts were sequenced. Sequenced by immunoSEQ multiplex PCR; TCRdb stores in-frame clones only, minus some. The table includes under 900,000 clones, roughly 16% detected once. This sample was included in a study of beta chain features in type 1 diabetes. The germline V gene has CDR1 SQVTM and CDR2 ANQGSEA. V lost 5 bases, J lost 1 base, and 11 bases lay in between. The CDR3 has 13 residues. Study results and limitations: The study found that naive, central memory and Treg TCRB repertoires appeared more similar in patients than in healthy donors.

The chain has TRBV29-1 and TRBJ2-5; D gene uncertain. The source of this sequence is a woman aged 18-30 years in good health. Specimen: naive CD4+ T cells from blood. CDR3 DNA sequence: TGCAGCGTTCGCGGACGGCTCCAAGAGACCCAGTACTTC. Protein product: CSVRGRLQETQYF.